The source of this TCR beta chain is a study of coeliac disease. Background on the study: Refractory coeliac disease type I meant no gluten-free diet response for over 12 months.

The CDR3 extends over 17 amino acids. CDR1 and CDR2 from the germline V gene are SGHAT and FQNNGV. V lost 0 bases to trimming and J lost 1 base, with 13 bases between them. Assay used: immunoSEQ multiplex PCR; TCRdb lists only in-frame clones, some missing. The data show roughly 8,000 clones, 45% to 60% seen once. The chain joins TRBV11-2 to TRBJ2-4; D gene ambiguous. The source of this sequence is a woman aged 55 to 70 with celiac disease. The sample was intraepithelial lymphocytes from the gut. The CDR3 spells CASSLEPFRSAKNIQYF. CDR3 coding DNA: TGTGCCAGCAGCTTAGAGCCGTTTCGGTCGGCCAAAAACATTCAGTACTTC.